The clone carrying this TCR beta chain has at least ten counts. The target antigen is unknown. This entry is derived from a study of regulatory T cells in long-lasting Graves disease. Building the TCR beta libraries relied on iRepertoire HTBI primers, and CDR3 regions underwent Arm-PCR. TCRdb analysed the multiplex PCR reads with MiXCR anew, one entry per CDR3 protein. The table has about 240,000 distinct CDR3 sequences, over 20% seen once; the top ten hold around 14%. Time point defined: newly diagnosed GD, antithyroid drugs for less than 3 months. RNA isolated from PBMCs was used to make the TCR library. The germline gives CDR1 DFQATT, CDR2 SNEGSKA (reference sequence). V was clipped by 1 base and J by 2 bases, with 14 bases between them. CDR3 length: 15 amino acids. Study-wide points: Among persistent patients, a larger number of public clonotypes were shared (about 2,800) than among newly diagnosed patients (just over 950).

The V and J genes are TRBV20-1 and TRBJ2-5; TRBD2 might be the D (7 bases). Sequenced material: peripheral blood mononuclear cells (PBMCs), taken at new diagnosis, from a patient treated with antithyroid drugs. The receptor was isolated from a female donor with Graves disease. CDR3 loop: CSARAWGRGQETQYF. CDR3 DNA: TGCAGTGCTAGAGCGTGGGGGAGGGGGCAAGAGACCCAGTACTTC.